This section outlines one T cell receptor beta chain sequence together with its context. What this receptor recognizes is not known. No base quality values were provided; no much bigger clone lies one nucleotide off. In the paper's terms, the time point label means: patch test 3, about 24 weeks after DPC sensitization. Reading the label with the study, this specimen's treatment or condition is: therapeutic diphenylcyclopropenone sensitization with weekly scalp DPC. Blood at each patch-test visit was drawn before the patch test was applied. Patients were considered eligible if aged 18 to 70, diagnosed with alopecia and deemed suitable for DPC therapy, and patients were excluded if pregnant. Total RNA was isolated from unfractionated whole blood collected in Tempus Blood RNA tubes. From the cysteine through the phenylalanine, the CDR3 covers 13 amino acids. The only DNA kept is the CDR3, 39 bases in frame from the first base. The germline V gene specifies SGHRS as CDR1 and YFSETQ as CDR2. Between the V and J ends, shortened by 2 bases and 1 base respectively, the junction contains 7 bases.

This record comes from a study of human T cells and chemical hapten exposure (dated by TCRdb to 2020 to 2023). About the full investigation: For sensitization, 2% DPC in acetone was applied to a 2 cm by 2 cm area of upper inner arm skin. Weekly therapeutic DPC doses were additionally applied to the scalp of patients throughout the roughly 25-week study period. Patch testing was done on the upper back using Finn chambers containing 0.01% DPC, and results were scored after 6 days according to International Contact Dermatitis Research Group standards. The patient cohort, mostly female, included alopecia areata with under or over 50% scalp involvement, alopecia totalis and alopecia universalis. This study followed changes in the peripheral blood TCR repertoire in vivo during primary and secondary sensitization of alopecia patients to the hapten diphenylcyclopropenone (DPC). Blood samples were taken from patients before sensitization (week 0) and at 2, 6 and about 24 weeks after DPC sensitization. The libraries were sequenced as a pool, and the TCR yield per sample differed mostly because of small variations in library volumes within the pool. Blood for TCR sequencing was provided by twenty-nine alopecia patients at one to four time points (pre-sensitization, 2, 6 and 24 weeks).

The library was prepared using RACE. Sequenced using a NextSeq 500. During library preparation, unique molecular identifiers were attached to individual cDNA molecules so that TCRs could be counted quantitatively and reproducibly. From each blood RNA sample, both TCR alpha and TCR beta chains were sequenced. On the authors' methods: The median number of TCRs per sample was 90,000 to 100,000, ranging from 23,224 to 690,600. The Decombinator software suite was used to annotate the V, J and CDR3 of the TCR reads. For the PS versus PT1 abundance plots, all samples were subsampled to the same number of TCRs (28,000). Expanded TCRs were defined as absent before sensitization and observed at least eight times at the 2-week time point. TCRdb reprocessed the public reads (quality trimming at Q25 with fastp, clone calling with MiXCR) and kept in-frame beta chains. Rows merge per CDR3 protein into single entries with the most common DNA and genes. Clone size and V and J calls follow TCRdb, not the original study. This sample gives some 110,000 distinct CDR3 sequences in total; 34% of them show up just once. Of the sample, around 2.7% is held by the ten largest clones.

Study-wide findings and limitations: Significantly more large CDR3 similarity clusters were formed by expanded TCRs than by pre-sensitization or healthy control sets, consistent with antigen-driven responses. After repeated subsampling, changes were observed in the strength of the expansion versus patch-test correlation and in the threshold at which the correlation became significant. Because all patients had alopecia, a presumed autoimmune disease, the immune response of the patients might differ from that of healthy individuals. The number of PT1 expanded TCRs positively correlated with patch test score, significant at thresholds 8, 16 and 32 but not 4. DPC sensitization did not change the number of TCRs with a frequency above 1 in 1000, and there was no evidence of changes in global repertoire structure.

This material consisted of whole blood, taken in connection with sensitization to the hapten diphenylcyclopropenone (DPC). The receptor was derived from a man in his forties with alopecia areata. Some clones in this sample may be carry-over from other donors' samples. This sequence uses TRBV5-1 and TRBJ2-7; the D gene is unclear. The DNA is as follows: TGCGCCAGCAGCTTAGGGCAGTCCTACGAGCAGTACTTC. Its protein reads: CASSLGQSYEQYF.